The sequence of this T cell receptor (beta chain) was determined in a study of shared clonotypes between healthy human individuals. The CDR3 extends over 15 amino acids. The ends were cut back, 5 bases at V and 5 bases at J, with 18 bases in the middle. Overall study results and limits: What limited the represented genetic and exposure-history diversity was the small number of donors.

In the case of this clone: Its antigen is as yet unknown.

Assay runs were performed at deep level. The assay was immunoSEQ multiplex PCR, and TCRdb's table has in-frame clones only and misses some. The table has fewer than 1.4 million clones, 78% seen once. The rearrangement links TRBV23-1 to TRBJ1-1, with D possibly TRBD1 on 6 matching bases. TRBV23-1 is an open reading frame whose function is uncertain. The sequencing input was memory CD4+ T cells from PBMCs. Regarding subset: CD45RA-negative fraction. The source is a man between 18 and 35 years old in good health. Some clones in this sample may be carry-over from other donors' samples. CDR3 residues: CASSTSGGKGTEAFF. The CDR3 DNA follows: TGCGCCAGCAGTACATCGGGGGGCAAGGGTACTGAAGCTTTCTTT.